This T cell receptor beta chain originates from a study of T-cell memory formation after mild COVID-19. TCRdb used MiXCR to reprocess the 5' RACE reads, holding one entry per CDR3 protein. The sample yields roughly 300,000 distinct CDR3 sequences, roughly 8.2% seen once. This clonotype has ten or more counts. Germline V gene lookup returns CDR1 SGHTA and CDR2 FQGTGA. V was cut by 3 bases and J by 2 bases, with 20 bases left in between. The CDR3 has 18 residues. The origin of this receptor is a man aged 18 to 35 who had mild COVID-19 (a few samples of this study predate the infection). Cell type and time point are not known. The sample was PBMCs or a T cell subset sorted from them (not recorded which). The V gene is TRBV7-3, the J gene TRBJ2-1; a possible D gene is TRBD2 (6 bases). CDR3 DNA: TGTGCCAGCAGCTTCGGAGCGGTGGGGCGGGGCCCCTACAATGAGCAGTTCTTC. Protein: CASSFGAVGRGPYNEQFF. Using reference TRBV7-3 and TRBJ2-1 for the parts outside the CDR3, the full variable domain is GAGVSQTPSNKVTEKGKYVELRCDPISGHTALYWYRQSLGQGPEFLIYFQGTGAADDSGLPNDRFFAVRPEGSVSTLKIQRTERGDSAVYLCASSFGAVGRGPYNEQFFGPGTRLTVL.